A single sample is the source of the 10 T cell receptor beta chains below, sequenced in a study of cytomegalovirus exposure and HLA in healthy donors. The primer mix had 60 Vbeta and 13 Jbeta primers. The assay was immunoSEQ multiplex PCR, and TCRdb's table has in-frame clones only and misses some. The sample lists approximately 290,000 clones, 80% seen once, with roughly 0.3% in the top ten. The specimen was PBMCs. The receptors derive from a girl under 10 years old in good health and CMV-seronegative.

In its sample, this clone was seen once. The chain couples TRBV7-9 to TRBJ2-1, with D possibly TRBD1 on 6 matching bases. From germline, CDR1 is SEHNR and CDR2 FQNEAQ (reference sequence). Between the trimmed V and J ends, which lost 5 bases and 11 bases, there was a span of 7 bases. This CDR3 region has 10 residues. The CDR3 coding sequence is TGTGCCAGCAGCGGACAGAAGCAGTTCTTC. Amino acids: CASSGQKQFF.

V is TRBV14 and J is TRBJ2-7; possibly TRBD1 for D (6 bases). This CDR3 has 14 amino acids. V dropped 3 bases and J dropped 2 bases, with 11 bases sitting between them. Germline V gene data show CDR1 as SGHDN and CDR2 as FVKESK. CDR3 sequence reads: CASSHQGLAYEQYF. CDR3 nucleotides: TGTGCCAGCAGCCACCAGGGGTTGGCCTACGAGCAGTACTTC.

This chain connects TRBV4-1 to TRBJ2-3, with D maybe TRBD2 (5 bases). This CDR3 region has 12 residues. V was pared by 3 bases and J by 6 bases, with 7 bases between. The germline gives CDR1 MGHRA, CDR2 YSYEKL. The CDR3 nucleotides read TGCGCCAGCAGCCATCGCGGGGATACGCAGTATTTT. It is translated as CASSHRGDTQYF.

This clone was seen a handful of times. V and J are TRBV9 and TRBJ1-5; 8 nucleotides match TRBD1. V gave up 3 bases and J gave up 8 bases; unmatched junction bases: 4. Germline V gives CDR1 SGDLS, CDR2 YYNGEE. This CDR3 has 13 residues. In nucleotides, the CDR3 is TGTGCCAGCAGCGAAGCAGGGGGCGAGCCCCAGCATTTT. Amino acid sequence: CASSEAGGEPQHF.

The chain joins TRBV19 to TRBJ2-6; D is unresolved. Germline V gene lookup returns CDR1 LNHDA and CDR2 SQIVND (reference sequence). This CDR3 is built from 15 residues. V was clipped by 6 bases and J by 6 bases, with 15 bases between them. The CDR3 reads CASRRKLSAANVLTF. CDR3 DNA: TGTGCCAGTAGGAGGAAACTTAGTGCGGCCAACGTCCTGACTTTC.

This clone was recorded a few times. The V gene is TRBV2, the J gene TRBJ2-3, with TRBD1 as a possible D gene (6 bases). This CDR3 region has 17 residues. Germline loops: CDR1 SNHLY, CDR2 FYNNEI. The V and J ends lost 4 bases and 1 base respectively, with 18 bases between them. The CDR3 region has the DNA TGTGCCAGCAGTGGACAGGCATCCTCGATAGGCACAGATACGCAGTATTTT. Protein: CASSGQASSIGTDTQYF.

As concerns this clone: The junction departs from the called germline gene at one end, perhaps through a read error. V gene TRBV6-5 combines with J gene TRBJ1-3, with D possibly matching TRBD1 (5 bases). Germline loops: CDR1 MNHEY, CDR2 SVGAGI. This CDR3 spans 14 amino acids. CDR3 sequence reads: CASSYLGAGNTVYF. The CDR3 DNA reads TGTGCCAGCAGTTACTTAGGGGCTGGAAACACCGTATATTTT.

The chain joins TRBV29-1 to TRBJ2-6; the D is unclear. Trimming stripped 4 bases from V and 1 base from J, with 5 bases between. Germline CDR1 SQVTM, CDR2 ANQGSEA. The CDR3 length is 13 residues. CDR3 loop: CSVVLSGANVLTF. The DNA for the CDR3 is TGCAGCGTTGTTCTGTCTGGGGCCAACGTCCTGACTTTC. The full variable domain, its missing parts supplied by reference TRBV29-1 and TRBJ2-6, is SAVISQKPSRDICQRGTSLTIQCQVDSQVTMMFWYRQQPGQSLTLIATANQGSEATYESGFVIDKFPISRPNLTFSTLTVSNMSPEDSSIYLCSVVLSGANVLTFGAGSRLTVL.

The J gene is TRBJ2-2, the V gene TRBV9, with TRBD2 identical over 10 bases. Trimming cost V 0 bases and J 4 bases; bases outside gene matches: 3. The CDR3 covers 16 residues. Germline V gene lookup returns CDR1 SGDLS and CDR2 YYNGEE. The CDR3: CASSVASGSITGELFF. The CDR3 DNA reads as TGTGCCAGCAGCGTAGCTAGCGGGAGCATCACCGGGGAGCTGTTTTTT.

The genes are TRBV7-8 and TRBJ2-7; D is perhaps TRBD2 (5 bases). This CDR3 comprises 15 residues. CDR1 and CDR2 (germline): SGHVS, FQNEAQ. Trimming removed 2 bases at V and 0 bases at J, with 11 bases between. This CDR3 reads CASSLSDSNSYEQYF. The CDR3 DNA reads as TGTGCCAGCAGCTTATCGGACTCTAACTCCTACGAGCAGTACTTC.